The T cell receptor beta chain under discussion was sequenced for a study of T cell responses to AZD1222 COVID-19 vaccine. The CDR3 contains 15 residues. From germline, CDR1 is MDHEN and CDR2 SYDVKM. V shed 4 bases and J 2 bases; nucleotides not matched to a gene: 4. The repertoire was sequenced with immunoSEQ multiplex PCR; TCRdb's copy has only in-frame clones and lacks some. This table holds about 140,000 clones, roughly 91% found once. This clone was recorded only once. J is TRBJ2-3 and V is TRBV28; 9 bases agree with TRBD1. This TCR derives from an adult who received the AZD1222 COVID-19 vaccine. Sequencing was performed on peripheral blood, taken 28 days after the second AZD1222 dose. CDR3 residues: CASSWTGASTDTQYF. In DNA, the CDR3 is TGTGCCAGCAGTTGGACAGGGGCCTCCACAGATACGCAGTATTTT.